One sample yielded the 16 T cell receptor beta chains listed below, sequenced in a study of beta chain features in type 1 diabetes. Study observations and caveats: TCRB CDR3s were moderately but significantly shorter in Type 1 diabetes patients in all four CD4+ subsets.

Reverse transcribing all isolated RNA meant expressed TCRB transcripts were sequenced. Here immunoSEQ multiplex PCR was the method, and the copy in TCRdb shows in-frame clones only, minus some. Altogether about 170,000 clones are present, around 8% being singletons, with the ten largest covering around 0.94%. The antigens of these receptors remain unknown. The sample was central memory CD4+ T cells from blood. The receptor source for this set is a woman in her forties with type 1 diabetes.

This sequence joins TRBV4-1 and TRBJ2-1; the match to TRBD2 covers 12 bases. The CDR3 consists of 17 residues. Germline CDR1 MGHRA, CDR2 YSYEKL. Trimming took 1 base from V and 9 from J; bases not matched to a gene: 10. This CDR3 reads CASSQGASSGGVSEQFF. In DNA form, the CDR3 reads TGCGCCAGCAGCCAAGGGGCTTCTAGCGGGGGGGTCAGTGAGCAGTTCTTC.

The J gene is TRBJ1-4, the V gene TRBV29-1; D not certain. The CDR3 covers 11 residues. Germline lookup yields CDR1 SQVTM and CDR2 ANQGSEA. Trimming took off 6 bases at V and 6 bases at J, with 8 bases between the two ends. The CDR3 DNA is TGCAGCGTCGACTACGATGAAAAACTGTTTTTT. It specifies CSVDYDEKLFF.

At least ten counts were recorded for this clone. The genes are TRBV6-1 and TRBJ2-3, with D perhaps TRBD1 (6 bases). Germline lookup yields CDR1 MNHNS and CDR2 SASEGT. CDR3 size: 15 residues. V was cut by 0 bases and J by 0 bases, with 7 bases left in between. The CDR3 loop reads CASSEAQGSTDTQYF. CDR3 DNA sequence: TGTGCCAGCAGTGAAGCGCAGGGGAGCACAGATACGCAGTATTTT.

The chain uses TRBV29-1 and TRBJ2-1, with 11 bases aligning to TRBD1. The length of the CDR3 is 13 residues. The ends lost 4 bases at V and 10 bases at J; junction bases unmatched: 6. Germline CDR1 is SQVTM and CDR2 is ANQGSEA. The CDR3 loop is CSVGGTGGNEQFF. In DNA, the CDR3 is TGCAGCGTTGGGGGGACAGGGGGGAACGAGCAGTTCTTC.

The rearrangement joins TRBV2 to TRBJ2-7; 12 bases fit TRBD1. From germline, CDR1 is SNHLY and CDR2 FYNNEI. V lost 6 bases and J lost 4; bases outside the gene matches: 7. The CDR3 is 15 residues long. The CDR3 protein is CASSGGQGARYEQYF. The CDR3, as DNA: TGTGCCAGCAGCGGGGGACAGGGGGCGCGTTACGAGCAGTACTTC.

This clone was counted a few times. The chain couples TRBV7-2 to TRBJ2-5; 12 nucleotides match TRBD2. In germline, CDR1 is SGHTA, CDR2 FQGNSA. V gave up 5 bases and J gave up 1 base; unmatched junction bases: 5. This CDR3 is built from 16 residues. CDR3 loop: CASSRGLAGIQETQYF. CDR3 nucleotides: TGTGCCAGCAGCCGCGGACTAGCGGGAATCCAAGAGACCCAGTACTTC.

V gene TRBV18 combines with J gene TRBJ2-1; the D gene is possibly TRBD2 (5 bases). Between the trimmed V and J ends, which lost 3 bases and 5 bases, there was a span of 17 bases. CDR3 size: 16 residues. Germline V gene lookup returns CDR1 KGHSH and CDR2 LQKENI. The CDR3 sequence: CASSPLRAGVNNEQFF. The CDR3 DNA reads TGTGCCAGCTCACCGCTGCGGGCAGGCGTTAACAATGAGCAGTTCTTC.

This chain joins TRBV28 and TRBJ1-4, with D possibly being TRBD1 (5 bases). CDR3 length: 16 residues. Germline CDR1 reads MDHEN; CDR2 reads SYDVKM. Trimming removed 7 bases at V and 4 bases at J, with 19 bases between. CDR3 DNA: TGTGCCAGCACCTCGGGAGGAGGCGGGGGTAATGAAAAACTGTTTTTT. This translates into CASTSGGGGGNEKLFF.

The chain links TRBV5-6 to TRBJ2-3; TRBD1 matches 10 bases. Trimming removed 2 bases from V and 3 bases from J; junction bases left unmatched: 6. Germline assignment: CDR1 SGHDT and CDR2 YYEEEE. CDR3 length equals 16 residues. The CDR3 coding sequence is TGTGCCAGCAGCTTCGACAGGGGGCCGGAGACAGATACGCAGTATTTT. It encodes CASSFDRGPETDTQYF.

This clone was counted a single time. The CDR3 loop reads CASSSRSQGNGYTF. The CDR3 DNA follows: TGTGCCAGCAGCTCCCGATCACAGGGGAATGGCTACACCTTC. The rearrangement uses TRBV9 and TRBJ1-2; TRBD1 aligns across 7 bases. Germline-derived CDR1 and CDR2 are SGDLS and YYNGEE. The CDR3 has 14 residues. V gave up 4 bases and J gave up 6 bases; unmatched junction bases: 9.

The CDR3 sequence: CSVGGQGDEQYF. DNA of the CDR3: TGCAGCGTTGGCGGACAGGGTGACGAGCAGTACTTC. The chain carries TRBV29-1 and TRBJ2-7, with 8 bases aligning to TRBD1. Trimming at V came to 4 bases and at J to 5 bases, leaving 4 bases not matched to a gene. CDR3 length equals 12 residues. Germline V gene lookup returns CDR1 SQVTM and CDR2 ANQGSEA.

This clone has a handful of counts. The chain joins TRBV29-1 to TRBJ1-1; D might be TRBD1 (5 bases). This CDR3 has 12 residues. CDR1 is SQVTM and CDR2 is ANQGSEA in the germline V gene. Trimming stripped 7 bases from V and 3 bases from J, with 12 bases between. Here the CDR3 DNA reads TGCAGCGACGGACATCAGTACACTGAAGCTTTCTTT. Protein product: CSDGHQYTEAFF.

This clone was counted between two and nine times. The V call is TRBV27, the J call TRBJ2-5, with 8 positions matching TRBD2. The CDR3 extends over 16 amino acids. Germline trimming cut 6 bases from V and 1 base from J; bases unmatched to any gene: 10. CDR1 is MNHEY, CDR2 SMNVEV, per germline (reference sequence). The CDR3 loop is CASSRRGAGAQETQYF. The CDR3 DNA reads TGTGCCAGCAGCAGGAGGGGAGCGGGAGCCCAAGAGACCCAGTACTTC.

This chain links TRBV28 with TRBJ1-1, with D hard to call. The V gene's germline CDR1 is MDHEN and CDR2 SYDVKM. The V gene lost 7 bases and the J gene lost 7 bases, with 7 bases spanning the gap. The CDR3 has 10 residues. The CDR3 region is CASTQNEAFF. CDR3 DNA sequence: TGTGCCAGCACCCAAAATGAAGCTTTCTTT.

The genes are TRBV5-1 and TRBJ2-7; D uncertain. Germline loops: CDR1 SGHRS, CDR2 YFSETQ. The CDR3 has 14 residues. The ends were cut back, 5 bases at V and 7 bases at J, with 19 bases in the middle. The CDR3 sequence is CASSPNAVPPEQYF. CDR3 nucleotides: TGCGCCAGCAGTCCAAATGCGGTCCCACCTGAGCAGTACTTC.

V is TRBV19 and J is TRBJ2-1; unclear D gene. The CDR3 is 14 amino acids. Germline V CDR1 and CDR2: LNHDA, SQIVND (reference sequence). V was shortened by 2 bases and J by 8 bases, with 13 bases between the two germline ends. The CDR3 is CASSIYGDSDEQFF. DNA for the CDR3: TGTGCCAGTAGTATATACGGAGACTCGGATGAGCAGTTCTTC.